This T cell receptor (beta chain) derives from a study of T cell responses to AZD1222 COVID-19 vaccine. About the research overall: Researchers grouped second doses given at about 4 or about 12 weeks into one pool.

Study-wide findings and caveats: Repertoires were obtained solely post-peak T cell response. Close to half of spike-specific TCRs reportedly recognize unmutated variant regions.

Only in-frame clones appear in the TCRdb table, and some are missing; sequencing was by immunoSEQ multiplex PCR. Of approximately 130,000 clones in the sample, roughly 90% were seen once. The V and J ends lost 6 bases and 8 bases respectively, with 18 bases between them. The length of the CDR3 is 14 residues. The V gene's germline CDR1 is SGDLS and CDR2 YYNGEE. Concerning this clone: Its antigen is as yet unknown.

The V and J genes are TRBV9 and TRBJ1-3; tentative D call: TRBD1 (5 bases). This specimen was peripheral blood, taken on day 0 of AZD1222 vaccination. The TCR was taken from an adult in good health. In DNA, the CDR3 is TGTGCCAGCACCTCAGATGGCAGGGTGGACACCATATATTTT. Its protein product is CASTSDGRVDTIYF.